Listed below are T cell receptor beta chains from one sample, sequenced in a study of T-cell reconstitution after alpha-beta-depleted transplantation in children. Each CDR3 protein is one row after TCRdb ran MiXCR on the PCR reads. In the table there are about 500,000 distinct CDR3 sequences, about 31% of which are singletons. The specimen comprised PBMCs from the stem cell graft donor, sampled from the stem cell graft. The receptors were gathered from a human donor who donated a stem cell graft to a child with aplastic anemia. Each CDR3 is given with its conserved first and last residue. A D gene is named only where the DNA matches it firmly.

v_gene,len,d_gene,j_gene,CDR3aa
TRBV4-3,14,TRBD2,TRBJ2-5,CASSQVGTRETQYF
TRBV30,13,.,TRBJ2-3,CAWSVVRADTQYF
TRBV4-2,18,.,TRBJ1-1,CASSHRGLQNSPNTEAFF
TRBV20-1,15,.,TRBJ1-6,CSARSLGDTHSPLHF
TRBV5-1,15,.,TRBJ2-7,CASSDPTVNSYEQYF
TRBV7-2,14,.,TRBJ2-5,CASSPDSPGWTQYF
TRBV6-1,15,.,TRBJ2-6,CASSRRDSGANVLTF
TRBV12-3/TRBV12-4,13,.,TRBJ1-5,CASSHRENQPQHF
TRBV20-1,14,.,TRBJ2-3,CSAGRSGEGDTQYF
TRBV20-1,13,.,TRBJ2-1,CSARAYEYNEQFF
TRBV29-1,14,.,TRBJ2-3,CSVDRTDPTDTQYF
TRBV18,14,.,TRBJ1-1,CASSPNPWDTEAFF
TRBV5-5,16,.,TRBJ2-7,CASSLGFNPPFYEQYF
TRBV4-3,16,.,TRBJ2-2,CASSQGWGDRTGELFF
TRBV4-3,16,TRBD2,TRBJ2-3,CASSQDYGGGTDTQYF
TRBV7-2,15,.,TRBJ1-4,CASSLLGTGNEKLFF
TRBV5-1,16,.,TRBJ1-1,CASSLEGSLQNTEAFF
TRBV3-1,13,.,TRBJ2-5,CASGVADQETQYF
TRBV7-2,14,.,TRBJ2-3,CASSTQPGADTQYF
TRBV7-1,16,TRBD2,TRBJ2-3,CASSETRGGATDTQYF
TRBV29-1,15,.,TRBJ2-1,CSVDGGQDSYNEQFF
TRBV10-3,12,.,TRBJ1-2,CALGLPNYGYTF
TRBV7-3,17,TRBD2,TRBJ2-3,CASSSPTSGAFTDTQYF
TRBV30,15,.,TRBJ1-3,CACPLGSGSGNTIYF
TRBV6-1,15,TRBD2,TRBJ2-7,CASMIVAGGPYEQYF
TRBV29-1,12,.,TRBJ2-2,CSVLVNTGELFF
TRBV29-1,12,TRBD1,TRBJ2-5,CSVEQGAETQYF
TRBV5-1,17,.,TRBJ2-2,CASSPGHLGISTGELFF
TRBV7-8,17,.,TRBJ2-3,CASSSLPRGPSTDTQYF
TRBV12-3/TRBV12-4,19,TRBD2,TRBJ2-1,CASSFGPVGGRIPYNEQFF
TRBV20-1,11,TRBD1,TRBJ1-1,CSAQGWAEAFF
TRBV7-7,15,TRBD2,TRBJ2-1,CASSLALAGYNEQFF
TRBV9,14,.,TRBJ2-5,CASSVYGGRETQYF
TRBV4-3,20,TRBD2,TRBJ2-1,CASSQVGFRGRAGSYNEQFF
TRBV12-3/TRBV12-4,13,.,TRBJ1-2,CASRTGPSDGYTF
TRBV27,15,TRBD2,TRBJ2-1,CASSRGLAGNNEQFF
TRBV20-1,17,TRBD2,TRBJ2-3,CSAEGLAGGVISDTQYF
TRBV5-1,14,.,TRBJ1-1,CASSFNGLGTEAFF
TRBV4-2,15,.,TRBJ1-1,CASSQDFLVQGEAFF
TRBV20-1,14,TRBD2,TRBJ2-1,CSARLLAGDNEQFF
TRBV4-1,15,.,TRBJ2-2,CASSQGGTGTGELFF
TRBV7-4,16,TRBD1,TRBJ2-3,CASSYRDRGLGDTQYF
TRBV19,15,.,TRBJ1-1,CASSGGQLENTEAFF